The TCR beta chain under discussion was sequenced for a study of Graves' ophthalmopathy and Graves' hyperthyroidism. From germline, CDR1 is KGHDR and CDR2 SFDVKD. The V end lost 5 bases, the J end lost 5 bases, and 20 bases lay between the germline ends. The CDR3 contains 16 residues. Hyperthyroidism patients, all newly diagnosed, had under 2 months' duration and ages of 18 to 65. Comments on this clonotype: A much larger clone lies one base from this, so it may be a read error.

RNA transcripts were the template, and TCR beta CDR3 regions were amplified from them. First-round RT-PCR employed HTBI primers, with a second-round multiplex PCR after it. One entry per CDR3 protein, called by TCRdb with MiXCR from the multiplex PCR reads. Altogether about 550,000 distinct CDR3 sequences are present, under 40% being singletons, with the ten largest covering over 3.5%. The chain combines TRBV24-1 with TRBJ1-2; tentative D call: TRBD1 (6 bases). This receptor was taken from an adult man with Graves' hyperthyroidism. The source material was peripheral blood or thyroid tissue (not recorded which). As DNA, the CDR3 is TGTGCCACCAGTGGAAGCGGAACAGGGCGCCCATATGGCTACACCTTC. As protein: CATSGSGTGRPYGYTF.